A selection of T cell receptor beta chains follows, all from one sample in a study of metastatic and nonmetastatic thyroid tumors. TCRdb called clones again from the PCR reads with MiXCR. The sample comprises around 16,000 clones, 25% of which are singletons, and approximately 9.9% rests with the top ten. Sequences were obtained from blood. These receptors were collected from a male donor with papillary thyroid cancer or a benign thyroid nodule (not recorded which). Some clones in this sample may be carry-over from other donors' samples. Both conserved end residues are part of each CDR3.

V	J	CDR3
TRBV11-2	TRBJ2-7	CASSSFRRALYEQYF
TRBV20-1	TRBJ2-3	CSALPLSTDTQYF
TRBV29-1	TRBJ1-2	CSVDDRGSVAYGYTF
TRBV12-3/TRBV12-4	TRBJ2-7	CATWGPYEQYF
TRBV3-1	TRBJ2-3	CASSQDSQRLTQYF
TRBV20-1	TRBJ2-4	CSANDWGVKNIQYF
TRBV3-1	TRBJ2-2	CASTPSVWTGTTGELFF
TRBV10-2	TRBJ2-7	CASSLRKNEQYF
TRBV15	TRBJ2-1	CATSIPGLQYNEQFF
TRBV4-1	TRBJ1-2	CASSQRPGTTANYGYTF
TRBV20-1	TRBJ1-1	CSVPRGVAEAFF
TRBV20-1	TRBJ2-7	CSARGQSKGYEQYF
TRBV24-1	TRBJ2-7	CATSGPGTLVGQYF
TRBV20-1	TRBJ2-1	CSEENRGSRDYNEQFF
TRBV11-3	TRBJ2-3	CASSLDHGADTQYF
TRBV4-1	TRBJ1-1	CASQITGADDTEAFF
TRBV18	TRBJ2-2	CASSGTSRNTGELFF
TRBV3-1	TRBJ2-1	CASSQDLEQFF
TRBV12-3/TRBV12-4	TRBJ1-2	CASSLFSGPTF
TRBV30	TRBJ2-2	CAWRGPVLDSGELFF
TRBV18	TRBJ1-1	CASSSTMNGQGGTEAFF
TRBV13	TRBJ1-2	CASSRGRGGVLSYTF
TRBV6-2/TRBV6-3	TRBJ2-7	CASSYSAGEQYF
TRBV2	TRBJ1-4	CASQNPGGANEKLFF
TRBV20-1	TRBJ1-2	CSVLIRQVYGYTF
TRBV20-1	TRBJ2-5	CSARSGGERMETQYF
TRBV7-2	TRBJ2-3	CASSPWNGDTQYF
TRBV30	TRBJ1-2	CAWRADQGLYGYTF
TRBV25-1	TRBJ1-1	CASSERTEAFF
TRBV20-1	TRBJ2-1	CSAPLPGQGSDEQFF
TRBV6-1	TRBJ1-6	CASNTGGSPLHF
TRBV20-1	TRBJ2-7	CSARDLAGGIDEQYF
TRBV19	TRBJ1-1	CASWDRVGKTEAFF
TRBV6-1	TRBJ2-2	CASSRGLAGGRTGELFF
TRBV5-4	TRBJ2-3	CASSFPISGDTDTQYF
TRBV11-2	TRBJ1-5	CASSRGGLLQPQHF
TRBV5-1	TRBJ2-3	CASSISVLDTDTQYF
TRBV20-1	TRBJ2-1	CSARESRDRGHNEQFF
TRBV7-8	TRBJ1-2	CASSLSALNYGYTF
TRBV30	TRBJ1-4	CAWSIREKLFF
TRBV19	TRBJ2-5	CATRLAGSQETQYF
TRBV7-9	TRBJ1-3	CASSLAQGARGNTIYF
TRBV11-1	TRBJ2-5	CARWLFEYQETQYF
TRBV18	TRBJ2-1	CASSPRRATDEQFF
TRBV20-1	TRBJ2-1	CSASQTGNEQFF
TRBV12-3/TRBV12-4	TRBJ2-7	CASTQDRNSYEQYF
TRBV30	TRBJ2-7	CAWSPSSYEQYF
TRBV25-1	TRBJ2-5	CASSVTGGPRETQYF
TRBV20-1	TRBJ1-1	CTGTGETEAFF
TRBV3-1	TRBJ1-2	CASSHGYTF
TRBV6-1	TRBJ1-1	CASSRWAGRTEAFF
TRBV20-1	TRBJ1-2	CSASDRVGGYTF
TRBV5-6	TRBJ2-2	CASSLWRRGITGELFF
TRBV29-1	TRBJ2-7	CSVEGTGNEQYF
TRBV11-2	TRBJ2-7	CASSLDLASGSPYEQYF
TRBV28	TRBJ1-3	CASITGTAGNTIYF
TRBV30	TRBJ2-5	CAWSVTQGKTQYF
TRBV4-1	TRBJ2-2	CASSQDRRSAEFF